Below are 12 T cell receptor beta chains sequenced from a single sample in a study of blood T cell repertoires in COVID-19. Repertoires were generated with immunoSEQ multiplex PCR, while TCRdb's copy carries only in-frame clones and drops some. Here the sample spans more than 140,000 clones, just over 85% being singletons. Material: peripheral blood. All receptors come from an older woman with acute or convalescent COVID-19.

CDR3 coding DNA: TGTGCCAGCAGCTCGCTCCCAGGCAGGGGATACCAAGAGACCCAGTACTTC. It encodes CASSSLPGRGYQETQYF. The chain carries TRBV5-5 and TRBJ2-5; possibly TRBD1 for D (6 bases). There are 17 residues in the CDR3. Trimming shortened V by 3 bases and J by 0 bases, and 18 bases separated the two germline ends. The germline V gene has CDR1 SGHKS and CDR2 YYEKEE (reference sequence).

The gene calls are TRBV10-3 and TRBJ1-5; TRBD1 matches at 8 bases. The CDR3 extends over 14 amino acids. J was trimmed by 4 bases and V by 3 bases; bases with no gene match: 2. Germline CDR1 is ENHRY and CDR2 is SYGVKD. Here the CDR3 reads CAISDRGPNQPQHF. The CDR3 DNA follows: TGTGCCATCAGTGACAGGGGGCCAAATCAGCCCCAGCATTTT.

V and J are TRBV5-6 and TRBJ2-5, with D possibly TRBD1 on 6 matching bases. The V gene lost 4 bases and the J gene lost 0 bases, with 19 bases spanning the gap. CDR3 length equals 17 residues. Germline V gives CDR1 SGHDT, CDR2 YYEEEE. The CDR3 DNA sequence: TGTGCCAGCAGCCAATCCGGGACAAGAGGGTACCAAGAGACCCAGTACTTC. This gives the protein CASSQSGTRGYQETQYF.

V usage is TRBV28 and J usage is TRBJ1-5; TRBD1 matches 8 bases. V trimming: 5 bases; J trimming: 6 bases; junction bases outside the gene matches: 12. Germline loops: CDR1 MDHEN, CDR2 SYDVKM. The CDR3 length is 16 residues. The CDR3, as DNA: TGTGCCAGCAGTCCGACTCAGGGGGCGCATGGTCAGCCCCAGCATTTT. This translates into CASSPTQGAHGQPQHF. Complete variable domain (other parts from reference TRBV28 and TRBJ1-5): DVKVTQSSRYLVKRTGEKVFLECVQDMDHENMFWYRQDPGLGLRLIYFSYDVKMKEKGDIPEGYSVSREKKERFSLILESASTNQTSMYLCASSPTQGAHGQPQHFGDGTRLSIL.

This chain joins TRBV6-6 and TRBJ2-5, with 8 bases that match TRBD2. The V and J ends lost 5 bases and 1 base, in that order; junction bases with no gene match: 12. Germline values: CDR1 MNHNY, CDR2 SVGAGI (reference sequence). This CDR3 spans 17 amino acids. CDR3 sequence reads: CASSPTRGARPQETQYF. The CDR3 region has the DNA TGTGCCAGCAGTCCTACGCGGGGGGCCCGGCCCCAAGAGACCCAGTACTTC.

This clone was seen just once. This rearrangement joins TRBV4-1 to TRBJ1-1, with D possibly matching TRBD1 (6 bases). Germline V gives CDR1 MGHRA, CDR2 YSYEKL. V shed 6 bases and J shed 0 bases, with 11 bases lying between them. The CDR3 is made up of 14 amino acids. CDR3 DNA: TGCGCCAGCAGGGACAGATCCATGAACACTGAAGCTTTCTTT. This sequence encodes CASRDRSMNTEAFF.

This rearrangement joins TRBV4-3 to TRBJ1-1; possible D gene TRBD1, 5 bases. The CDR3 loop spans 15 amino acids. Germline V CDR1 and CDR2: LGHNA, YSLEER. V dropped 2 bases and J dropped 3 bases, with 13 bases sitting between them. Here the CDR3 DNA reads TGCGCCAGCAGCCAAACAAACCGGGGGGACACTGAAGCTTTCTTT. Translated: CASSQTNRGDTEAFF.

This clone has a handful of counts. V usage is TRBV6-6 and J usage is TRBJ1-1; D gene uncertain. V lost 8 bases to trimming and J lost 8 bases, with 12 bases between them. The CDR3 is 11 amino acids. Germline-derived CDR1 and CDR2 are MNHNY and SVGAGI (reference sequence). In DNA, the CDR3 is TGTGCCAGCCTTTGGGAGACAGAAGCTTTCTTT. It is translated as CASLWETEAFF.

Only a few counts were recorded for this clone. The chain couples TRBV5-5 to TRBJ1-1; D gene uncertain. Germline CDR1 SGHKS, CDR2 YYEKEE (reference sequence). The CDR3 runs 14 residues. V was pared by 4 bases and J by 4 bases, with 14 bases between. CDR3 sequence: CASSPSPQRTEAFF. CDR3 bases: TGTGCCAGCAGCCCCTCTCCGCAGCGCACTGAAGCTTTCTTT.

In this sample, this clone turned up once. This chain joins TRBV7-2 and TRBJ1-2; D possibly corresponds to TRBD1 (5 bases). Trimming removed 2 bases at V and 5 bases at J, with 12 bases between. The V gene's germline CDR1 is SGHTA and CDR2 FQGNSA. The CDR3 contains 14 residues. The CDR3 spells CASSLSPGGYGYTF. CDR3 bases: TGTGCCAGCAGCTTAAGTCCGGGGGGGTATGGCTACACCTTC.

V and J are TRBV7-2 and TRBJ2-7; 7 bases map to TRBD2. Trimming took 2 bases from V and 4 from J; bases not matched to a gene: 11. Germline V gene lookup returns CDR1 SGHTA and CDR2 FQGNSA. The CDR3 covers 16 residues. CDR3 loop: CASSLQASGLLYEQYF. The CDR3, as DNA: TGTGCCAGCAGCTTACAGGCTAGCGGACTGCTTTACGAGCAGTACTTC.

This chain connects TRBV5-1 to TRBJ1-1; 7 positions match TRBD1. Germline V gives CDR1 SGHRS, CDR2 YFSETQ. This CDR3 has 18 residues. Trimming at V came to 4 bases and at J to 0 bases, leaving 15 bases not matched to a gene. CDR3 loop: CASSRGQSGRGMNTEAFF. For the CDR3, the DNA is TGCGCCAGCAGCCGGGGACAGAGTGGTAGGGGCATGAACACTGAAGCTTTCTTT.